This record covers a single T cell receptor beta chain. The data were taken from a study of blood T cells in healthy people across ages. Primed by a sample-barcoded 5' primer and a J-beta primer mix, a second PCR proceeded for about 6 to 11 cycles. From the 5' RACE reads, TCRdb called clonotypes with MiXCR, one entry per CDR3 protein. The repertoire holds 780,000 or so distinct CDR3 sequences, with roughly three fifths as singletons. Trimming cost V 8 bases and J 5 bases, with 13 bases left between them. In germline, CDR1 is MDHEN, CDR2 SYDVKM. The CDR3 is made up of 13 amino acids. The rearrangement uses TRBV28 and TRBJ1-5; the D gene is possibly TRBD1 (6 bases). Sequenced: blood. This clonotype was obtained from a man aged 35 to 55 in good health. The CDR3 reads CASGDTSYQPQHF. In nucleotides, the CDR3 is TGTGCCAGCGGGGACACCTCTTATCAGCCCCAGCATTTT. Based on the CDR3 plus reference TRBV28 and TRBJ1-5, the full variable domain is DVKVTQSSRYLVKRTGEKVFLECVQDMDHENMFWYRQDPGLGLRLIYFSYDVKMKEKGDIPEGYSVSREKKERFSLILESASTNQTSMYLCASGDTSYQPQHFGDGTRLSIL.